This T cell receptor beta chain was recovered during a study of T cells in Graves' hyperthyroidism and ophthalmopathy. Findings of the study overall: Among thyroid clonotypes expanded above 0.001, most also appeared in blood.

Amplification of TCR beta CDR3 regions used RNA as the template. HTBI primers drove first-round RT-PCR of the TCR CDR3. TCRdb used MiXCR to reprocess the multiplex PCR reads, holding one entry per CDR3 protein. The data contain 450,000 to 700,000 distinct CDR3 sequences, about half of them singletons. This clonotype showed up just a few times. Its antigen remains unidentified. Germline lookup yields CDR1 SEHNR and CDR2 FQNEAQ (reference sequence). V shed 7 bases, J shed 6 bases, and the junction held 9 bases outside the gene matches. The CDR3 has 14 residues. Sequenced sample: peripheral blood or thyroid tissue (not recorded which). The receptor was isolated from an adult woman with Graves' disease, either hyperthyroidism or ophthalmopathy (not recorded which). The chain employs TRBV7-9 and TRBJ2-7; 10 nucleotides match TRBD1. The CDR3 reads CASIQTGGKGEQYF. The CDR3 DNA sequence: TGTGCCAGCATCCAGACAGGGGGCAAGGGCGAGCAGTACTTC.